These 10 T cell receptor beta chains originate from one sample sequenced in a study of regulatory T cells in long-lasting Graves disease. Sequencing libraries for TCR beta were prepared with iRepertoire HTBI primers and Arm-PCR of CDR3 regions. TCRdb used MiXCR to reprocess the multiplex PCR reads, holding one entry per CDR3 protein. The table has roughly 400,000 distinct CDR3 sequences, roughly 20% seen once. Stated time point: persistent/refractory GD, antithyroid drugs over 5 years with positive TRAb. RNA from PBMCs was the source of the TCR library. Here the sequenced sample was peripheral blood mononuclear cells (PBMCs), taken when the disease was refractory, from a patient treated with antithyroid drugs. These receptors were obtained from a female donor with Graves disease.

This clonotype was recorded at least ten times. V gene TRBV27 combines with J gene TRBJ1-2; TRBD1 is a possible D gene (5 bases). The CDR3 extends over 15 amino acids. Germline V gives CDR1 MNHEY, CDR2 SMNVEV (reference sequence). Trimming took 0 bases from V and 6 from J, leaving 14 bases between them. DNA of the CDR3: TGTGCCAGCAGTTTATCGAATTCAGGGCTTGATGGCTACACCTTC. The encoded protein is CASSLSNSGLDGYTF.

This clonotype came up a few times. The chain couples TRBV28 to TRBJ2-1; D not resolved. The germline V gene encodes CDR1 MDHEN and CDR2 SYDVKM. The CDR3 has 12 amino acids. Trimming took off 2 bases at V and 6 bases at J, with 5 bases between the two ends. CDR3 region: CASSLGLNEQFF. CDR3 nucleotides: TGTGCCAGCAGTTTAGGGCTCAATGAGCAGTTCTTC.

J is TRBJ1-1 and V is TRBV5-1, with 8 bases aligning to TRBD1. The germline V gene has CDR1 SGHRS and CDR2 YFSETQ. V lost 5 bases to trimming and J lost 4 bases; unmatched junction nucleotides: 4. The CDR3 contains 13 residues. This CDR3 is CASRGQGLTEAFF. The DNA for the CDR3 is TGCGCCAGCAGAGGACAGGGCCTCACTGAAGCTTTCTTT. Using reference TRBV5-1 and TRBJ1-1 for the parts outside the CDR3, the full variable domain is KAGVTQTPRYLIKTRGQQVTLSCSPISGHRSVSWYQQTPGQGLQFLFEYFSETQRNKGNFPGRFSGRQFSNSRSEMNVSTLELGDSALYLCASRGQGLTEAFFGQGTRLTVV.

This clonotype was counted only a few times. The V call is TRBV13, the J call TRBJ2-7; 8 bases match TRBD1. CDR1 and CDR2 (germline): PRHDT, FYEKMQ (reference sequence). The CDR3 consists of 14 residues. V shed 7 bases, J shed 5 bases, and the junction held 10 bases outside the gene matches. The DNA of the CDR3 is TGTGCCAGCAACGCTCAGGGGGCGAGCGACGAGCAGTACTTC. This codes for CASNAQGASDEQYF.

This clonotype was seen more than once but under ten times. The CDR3 sequence is CASSQVPGNTEAFF. The CDR3 DNA reads TGTGCCAGCAGCCAGGTGCCGGGGAACACTGAAGCTTTCTTT. The chain employs TRBV14 and TRBJ1-1; D remains ambiguous. Per germline, CDR1 SGHDN and CDR2 FVKESK. The V end was cut by 3 bases, the J end by 1 base, with 9 bases between. The CDR3 sequence is 14 residues long.

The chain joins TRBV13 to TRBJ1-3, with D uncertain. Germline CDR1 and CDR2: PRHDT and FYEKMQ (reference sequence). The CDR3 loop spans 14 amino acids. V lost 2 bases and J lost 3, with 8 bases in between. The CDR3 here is CASSLLGYGNTIYF. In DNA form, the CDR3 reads TGTGCCAGCAGCTTATTAGGGTATGGAAACACCATATATTTT.

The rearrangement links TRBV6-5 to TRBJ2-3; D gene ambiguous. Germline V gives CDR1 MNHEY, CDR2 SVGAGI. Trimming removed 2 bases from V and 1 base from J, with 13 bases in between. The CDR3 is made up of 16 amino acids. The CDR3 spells CASSYGSERGTDTQYF. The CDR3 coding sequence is TGTGCCAGCAGTTACGGCTCGGAGAGAGGCACAGATACGCAGTATTTT.

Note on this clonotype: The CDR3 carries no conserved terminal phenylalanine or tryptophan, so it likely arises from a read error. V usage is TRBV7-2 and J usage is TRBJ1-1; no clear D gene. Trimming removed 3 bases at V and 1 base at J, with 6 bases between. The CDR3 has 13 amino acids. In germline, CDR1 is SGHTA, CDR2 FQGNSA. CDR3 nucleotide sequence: TGTGCCAGCAGCTTGTCTGCGAACACTGAAGCTTTCTTA. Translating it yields CASSLSANTEAFL.

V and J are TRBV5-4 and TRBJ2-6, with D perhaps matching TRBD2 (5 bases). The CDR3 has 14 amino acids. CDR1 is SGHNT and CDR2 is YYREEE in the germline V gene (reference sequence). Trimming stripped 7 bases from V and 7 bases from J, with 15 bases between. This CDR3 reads CASDPGGFANVLTF. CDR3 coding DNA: TGTGCCAGCGACCCCGGAGGCTTTGCCAACGTCCTGACTTTC.

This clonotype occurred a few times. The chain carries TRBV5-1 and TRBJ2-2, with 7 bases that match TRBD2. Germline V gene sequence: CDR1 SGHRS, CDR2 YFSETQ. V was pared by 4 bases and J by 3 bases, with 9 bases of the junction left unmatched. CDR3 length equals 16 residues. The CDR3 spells CASSELAGADTGELFF. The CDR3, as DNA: TGCGCCAGCAGCGAGCTCGCGGGAGCGGACACCGGGGAGCTGTTTTTT.